Below, 3 T cell receptor beta chains from the same sample are listed, as sequenced in a study of T cell repertoires in cytomegalovirus infection (dated by TCRdb to between 2018 and 2021). Interpreted using the paper, the treatment or condition label stands for: in vitro stimulation with specific CMV peptide epitopes to enrich CMV-specific T cells. Antigens of these TCRs are unknown. The instrument was an Illumina HiSeq 1500. The raw public reads went through TCRdb reprocessing: fastp at Q25, MiXCR clone calling, in-frame beta chains kept. Entries are consolidated by CDR3 protein sequence, retaining the most common genes and DNA. A total of about 770,000 distinct CDR3 sequences appear in this sample, about 27% of them only once. Under 15% of the sample lies in the top ten. This sample comprised cultured CD8+ T cells from PBMCs, obtained from culture after CMV antigen stimulation. The receptors stem from a human donor in good health (CMV status not recorded). Some clones in this sample may be carry-over from other donors' samples.

This clonotype came up a few times. This rearrangement joins TRBV6-5 to TRBJ2-2, with a tentative D call TRBD1 (6 bases). V was clipped by 2 bases and J by 2 bases, with 12 bases between them. Germline CDR1 MNHEY, CDR2 SVGAGI. The CDR3 runs to 16 residues. CDR3 sequence: CASSYGTQYNTGELFF. For the CDR3, the DNA is TGTGCCAGCAGTTACGGGACACAGTATAACACCGGGGAGCTGTTTTTT.

A few counts support this clonotype. The junction shows a germline mismatch at one end, possibly a read error. This chain connects TRBV4-1 to TRBJ1-4; TRBD1 matches 7 bases. CDR1 and CDR2 (germline): MGHRA, YSYEKL. This CDR3 comprises 17 residues. The CDR3 spells CASSPLQSGTANEKLFF. Here the CDR3 DNA reads TGCGCCAGCAGCCCCTTACAGTCCGGGACAGCTAACGAAAAACTGTTTTTT.

This sequence joins TRBV19 and TRBJ1-5; possible D gene TRBD1, 6 bases. CDR1 is LNHDA, CDR2 SQIVND, per germline (reference sequence). V was shortened by 8 bases and J by 3 bases, with 20 bases between the two germline ends. The CDR3 is 16 residues long. Here the CDR3 reads CASWGYTTGFNQPQHF. In DNA form, the CDR3 reads TGTGCCAGTTGGGGTTATACCACAGGGTTCAATCAGCCCCAGCATTTT.